The subject of this entry is one T cell receptor beta chain. Its antigen is not identified. Per germline, CDR1 LGHDT and CDR2 YNNKEL (reference sequence). The CDR3 is 13 amino acids. Losses at the gene ends were 3 bases for V and 10 bases for J; bases not matched to a gene: 6. This sample is drawn from a study of response to subunit inactivated influenza vaccine. General study results and limits: The authors proposed limited new T cell recruitment per seasonal influenza vaccination.

TCRdb re-analysed the RT-PCR reads in MiXCR, keeping a single row per CDR3 protein. The sample includes about 530,000 distinct CDR3 sequences, roughly 10% of them seen just once. Sequencing was performed on PBMCs from blood, taken on the day of vaccination. The rearrangement links TRBV3-1 to TRBJ1-2; TRBD1 aligns across 9 bases. This sequence originates from a man aged 45-65 years who received an inactivated influenza vaccine. CDR3 in amino acids: CASSQRDRVYYTF. The CDR3 coding sequence is TGTGCCAGCAGCCAGCGGGACAGGGTGTACTACACCTTC.